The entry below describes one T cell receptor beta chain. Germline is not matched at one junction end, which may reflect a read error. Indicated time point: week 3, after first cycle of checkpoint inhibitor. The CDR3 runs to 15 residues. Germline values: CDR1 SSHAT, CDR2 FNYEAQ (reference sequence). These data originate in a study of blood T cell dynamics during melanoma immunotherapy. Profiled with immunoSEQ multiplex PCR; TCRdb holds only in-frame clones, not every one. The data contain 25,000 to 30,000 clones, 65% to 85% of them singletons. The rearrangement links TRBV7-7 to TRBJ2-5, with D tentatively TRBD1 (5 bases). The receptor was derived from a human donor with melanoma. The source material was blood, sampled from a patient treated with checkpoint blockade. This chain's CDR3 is CASSLDPPSIGAQYF. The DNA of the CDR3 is TGTGCTAGCAGCTTAGATCCTCCATCTATAGGGGCCCAGTACTTC.